This T cell receptor beta chain appears in the sequencing data of a study of blood T cells in healthy people across ages. The CDR3 has 10 residues. Germline values: CDR1 SQVTM, CDR2 ANQGSEA. V was clipped by 6 bases and J by 5 bases, with 7 bases between them. It was with a sample-barcoded 5' primer and a J-beta primer mix that a second PCR of roughly 6 to 12 cycles was run. TCRdb itself ran the 5' RACE reads through MiXCR, one entry per CDR3 protein. The data hold about 840,000 distinct CDR3 sequences, with 25% to 30% observed a single time. This sample was shared with a second study, whose subject was T cells of mothers and their children.

This chain joins TRBV29-1 and TRBJ2-5; no clear D. Input material: blood. The TCR originated in a woman in her thirties or forties in good health. The chain's CDR3 is CSVNGETQYF. The CDR3 bases are TGCAGCGTCAACGGGGAGACCCAGTACTTC.